This T cell receptor (beta chain) appears in the sequencing data of a study of OX40 agonist ivuxolimab in advanced cancers. At the level of the study: The study treated patients with ivuxolimab, an agonistic anti-OX40 (CD134) antibody. Overall study findings and caveats: Among T cells, CD8+ cells averaged more expanded clones than CD4+ cells. Certain nonresponding patients likewise had low normalized T-cell clonal expansion.

Only one count was recorded for this clone. Its antigen is as yet unknown. No patient had autoimmune disease or received systemic immunosuppression. The data were produced by immunoSEQ multiplex PCR, yet TCRdb's version contains in-frame clones alone and is incomplete. The table shows roughly 70,000 clones, with over 75% occurring only once. Deletions cut 1 base from V and 6 bases from J, with 6 bases between. The CDR3 sequence is 12 residues long. Germline V CDR1 and CDR2: MNHEY, SVGAGI. The sequences come from CD4+ or CD8+ T cells sorted from blood, collected in a trial of the OX40 agonist ivuxolimab. The rearrangement uses TRBV6-5 and TRBJ1-1; no firm D call. The TCR was taken from an adult with an advanced solid tumor such as melanoma, head and neck, liver or kidney cancer. The CDR3: CASSYFSPEAFF. The CDR3 DNA sequence: TGTGCCAGCAGTTACTTCTCCCCTGAAGCTTTCTTT.